Sequencing of this T cell receptor (beta chain) was carried out in a study of long-term antiretroviral therapy in people with HIV. As for the study in general: The oldest specimens predate the 2015 immediate-ART recommendation by about a decade.

Between the trimmed V and J ends, which lost 3 bases and 6 bases, there was a span of 14 bases. The CDR3 consists of 14 residues. Germline-derived CDR1 and CDR2 are SGHAT and FQNNGV. Comment on this clone: What it recognizes is unknown.

At the survey level, the v3.0 immunoSEQ assay was run. The method was immunoSEQ multiplex PCR; TCRdb's version includes in-frame clones alone and lacks a portion of them. The sample consists of 20,000 to 25,000 clones, around 85% of them appearing once. The study's findings and limits: When set beside controls, HIV repertoires had CDR3 length ranges that were narrower.

This sequence was found in a man between 40 and 49 years old with HIV. The chain combines TRBV11-2 with TRBJ1-2; perhaps TRBD1 as D (6 bases). Here the sequenced sample was unsorted PBMCs, taken 1.6 years after starting antiretroviral therapy. CDR3 loop: CASSLGARSDGYTF. CDR3 nucleotides: TGTGCCAGCAGCTTGGGGGCCCGGAGTGATGGCTACACCTTC.